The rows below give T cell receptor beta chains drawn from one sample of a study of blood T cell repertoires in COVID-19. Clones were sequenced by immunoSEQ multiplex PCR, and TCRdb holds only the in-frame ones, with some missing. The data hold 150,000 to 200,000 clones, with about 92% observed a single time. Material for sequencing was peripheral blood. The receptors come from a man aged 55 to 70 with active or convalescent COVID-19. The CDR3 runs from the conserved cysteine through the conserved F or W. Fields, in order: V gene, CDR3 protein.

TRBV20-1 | CSGPGSTEAFF
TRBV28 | CASTTGGLAGYGDEQFF
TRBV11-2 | CASSNGDTKKETQYF
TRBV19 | CASSTTFPPNTEAFF
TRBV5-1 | CASSLATEGNEQFF
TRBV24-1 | CATSQAQGTGYTF
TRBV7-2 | CASSLVAGVYTGELFF
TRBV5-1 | CASSWTNNYGYTF
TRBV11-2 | CASSLGASGYEQYF
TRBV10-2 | CASSGRRNYGYTF
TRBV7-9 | CASRGGQGGTEAFF
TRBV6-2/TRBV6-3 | CASSYSGSSYEQYF
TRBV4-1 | CASSQDGQDTDTQYF
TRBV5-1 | CASRQRGGRTDTQYF
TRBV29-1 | CSVTGFNGYTF
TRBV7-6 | CASSSRTSGRARVSEYEQFF
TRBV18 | CASSPGQENTEAFF